Listed here are 27 T cell receptor beta chains from one sample, sequenced in a study of T cells in Graves' hyperthyroidism and ophthalmopathy. RNA transcripts gave rise to amplified TCR beta CDR3 regions. TCR CDR3 underwent first-round RT-PCR with the HTBI primer set. A single record per CDR3 protein comes from TCRdb applying MiXCR to the multiplex PCR reads. The sample consists of around 620,000 distinct CDR3 sequences, around 15% of them appearing once. The sample comprised blood. These receptors were taken from a woman in her thirties with Graves' hyperthyroidism.

This clonotype was counted a few times. The gene calls are TRBV6-1 and TRBJ1-1; TRBD1 might be the D (5 bases). CDR1 is MNHNS and CDR2 is SASEGT in the germline V gene. The CDR3 is made up of 15 amino acids. V lost 7 bases and J lost 0, with 15 bases in between. CDR3 sequence reads: CASKFKDILNTEAFF. The CDR3 region has the DNA TGTGCCAGCAAATTTAAGGACATTCTGAACACTGAAGCTTTCTTT.

This clonotype was observed a handful of times. V gene TRBV6-1 combines with J gene TRBJ1-5; weak D call: TRBD1 (6 bases). The CDR3 loop spans 12 amino acids. CDR1 MNHNS and CDR2 SASEGT come from the germline V gene. The V gene lost 8 bases and the J gene lost 6 bases, with 11 bases spanning the gap. The CDR3 loop reads CASRGRGQPQHF. CDR3 sequence (DNA): TGTGCCAGCCGGGGGCGCGGTCAGCCCCAGCATTTT.

V gene TRBV20-1 combines with J gene TRBJ2-1; TRBD2 matches at 10 bases. V shed 0 bases, J shed 0 bases, and the junction held 5 bases outside the gene matches. Germline V CDR1 and CDR2: DFQATT, SNEGSKA (reference sequence). This CDR3 is 17 amino acids long. The CDR3 protein is CSARDTAGGISYNEQFF. DNA for the CDR3: TGCAGTGCTAGAGATACAGCGGGAGGGATCTCCTACAATGAGCAGTTCTTC.

The rearrangement links TRBV5-4 to TRBJ2-5; D gene unclear. The V end lost 0 bases, the J end lost 0 bases, and 6 bases lay between the germline ends. Germline assignment: CDR1 SGHNT and CDR2 YYREEE (reference sequence). The CDR3 covers 14 residues. The CDR3 loop is CASSLALYQETQYF. In DNA, the CDR3 is TGTGCCAGCAGCTTGGCGTTGTACCAAGAGACCCAGTACTTC.

This clonotype was picked up many times. The gene calls are TRBV20-1 and TRBJ2-1; 7 bases line up with TRBD1. The V segment lost 0 bases and the J segment 7 bases; nucleotides outside the gene matches: 6. CDR3 length: 14 amino acids. Germline values: CDR1 DFQATT, CDR2 SNEGSKA (reference sequence). The DNA for the CDR3 is TGCAGTGCTAGAGAACAGGGGAGAGGGAATGAGCAGTTCTTC. It is translated as CSAREQGRGNEQFF.

The chain combines TRBV28 with TRBJ2-3; 11 bases agree with TRBD2. CDR1 and CDR2 (germline): MDHEN, SYDVKM. There are 19 residues in the CDR3. V gave up 3 bases and J gave up 1 base; unmatched junction bases: 12. DNA of the CDR3: TGTGCCAGCAGTTTTCCTAGCGGGAGGCCCGAAGGTCGCACAGATACGCAGTATTTT. It encodes CASSFPSGRPEGRTDTQYF. Filled out from reference TRBV28 and TRBJ2-3, the complete variable domain reads DVKVTQSSRYLVKRTGEKVFLECVQDMDHENMFWYRQDPGLGLRLIYFSYDVKMKEKGDIPEGYSVSREKKERFSLILESASTNQTSMYLCASSFPSGRPEGRTDTQYFGPGTRLTVL.

This clonotype was seen ten or more times. The chain links TRBV27 to TRBJ2-3, with D hard to call. Germline V gene sequence: CDR1 MNHEY, CDR2 SMNVEV (reference sequence). Trimming left V 10 bases short and J 1 base short, with 15 bases between. This CDR3 spans 14 amino acids. The chain's CDR3 is CAIDLLSGTDTQYF. As DNA, the CDR3 is TGTGCCATCGACCTTCTCTCGGGCACAGATACGCAGTATTTT.

This clonotype was seen many times. The CDR3 DNA follows: TGTGCCTGGAAGACAGGGTCCTACGAGCAGTACTTC. This gives the protein CAWKTGSYEQYF. This chain links TRBV30 with TRBJ2-7, with 7 bases matching TRBD1. V was clipped by 4 bases and J by 1 base; unmatched bases: 1. This CDR3 has 12 residues. Germline V gene lookup returns CDR1 GTSNPN and CDR2 SVGIG (reference sequence).

The chain combines TRBV27 with TRBJ1-4, with a weak D call TRBD1 (5 bases). There are 14 residues in the CDR3. The germline V gene encodes CDR1 MNHEY and CDR2 SMNVEV (reference sequence). The ends were cut back, 2 bases at V and 8 bases at J, with 12 bases in the middle. CDR3 bases: TGTGCCAGCAGTTTAGGGGGAGGGTTGGAAAAACTGTTTTTT. This codes for CASSLGGGLEKLFF.

This clonotype was detected many times. The V call is TRBV28, the J call TRBJ2-7; TRBD1 might be the D (6 bases). With 5 bases removed from V and 1 base from J, the gap between germline ends came to 15 bases. The CDR3 extends over 15 amino acids. Germline-derived CDR1 and CDR2 are MDHEN and SYDVKM. CDR3 sequence (DNA): TGTGCCAGCAGTGATTCGACAGGTGCATCCTACGAGCAGTACTTC. As protein: CASSDSTGASYEQYF.

In this sample, this clonotype turned up many times. V and J are TRBV7-3 and TRBJ2-7; the D is unclear. The ends were cut back, 5 bases at V and 3 bases at J, with 11 bases in the middle. The CDR3 is 13 residues long. Germline lookup yields CDR1 SGHTA and CDR2 FQGTGA. The CDR3 nucleotides read TGTGCCAGCAGCCCAGCGTCTGACTACGAGCAGTACTTC. Its translation: CASSPASDYEQYF.

This rearrangement joins TRBV25-1 to TRBJ1-1; 8 bases map to TRBD1. The germline V gene has CDR1 MGHDK and CDR2 SYGVNS. This CDR3 is built from 15 residues. Unmatched junction bases numbered 4, after V lost 3 bases and J lost 1 base. The CDR3 nucleotides are TGTGCCAGCAGTGAGATGGGGACAGGGAACACTGAAGCTTTCTTT. As protein: CASSEMGTGNTEAFF.

This clonotype was seen only a few times. The chain couples TRBV12-5 to TRBJ1-4; D is perhaps TRBD1 (6 bases). Germline V gene sequence: CDR1 LGHNT, CDR2 FRNRAP. This CDR3 has 14 residues. The V and J ends lost 6 bases and 0 bases respectively, with 8 bases between them. The CDR3 coding sequence is TGTGCTAGTGGAAGGACAGCAACTAATGAAAAACTGTTTTTT. It codes for CASGRTATNEKLFF. The whole variable domain, remainder taken from reference TRBV12-5 and TRBJ1-4, is DARVTQTPRHKVTEMGQEVTMRCQPILGHNTVFWYRQTMMQGLELLAYFRNRAPLDDSGMPKDRFSAEMPDATLATLKIQPSEPRDSAVYFCASGRTATNEKLFFGSGTQLSVL.

This chain uses TRBV5-6 with TRBJ2-1; TRBD1 might be the D (5 bases). Germline V gene lookup returns CDR1 SGHDT and CDR2 YYEEEE. CDR3 size: 16 residues. Between the trimmed V and J ends, which lost 1 base and 8 bases, there was a span of 19 bases. The CDR3 protein is CASSLWSGPQLHEQFF. CDR3 bases: TGTGCCAGCAGCTTGTGGTCAGGGCCACAGCTTCATGAGCAGTTCTTC.

This clonotype has ten or more counts. The chain carries TRBV6-6 and TRBJ1-1; 8 bases align to TRBD1. V trimming: 0 bases; J trimming: 8 bases; junction bases outside the gene matches: 5. This CDR3 is 14 amino acids long. CDR1 is MNHNY, CDR2 SVGAGI, per germline (reference sequence). Here the CDR3 reads CASSYSSGQEEAFF. CDR3 DNA sequence: TGTGCCAGCAGTTACTCTTCGGGACAGGAAGAAGCTTTCTTT.

This clonotype was counted at least ten times. V and J are TRBV28 and TRBJ2-7, with 7 bases aligning to TRBD1. Germline V lookup: CDR1 MDHEN, CDR2 SYDVKM. V was clipped by 6 bases and J by 1 base; unmatched bases: 9. The CDR3 contains 15 residues. This CDR3 reads CASSLEGTASYEQYF. The CDR3 bases are TGTGCCAGCAGCCTCGAAGGGACAGCATCCTACGAGCAGTACTTC.

This clonotype was seen ten or more times. The chain combines TRBV20-1 with TRBJ2-1; TRBD2 matches at 12 bases. The germline V gene has CDR1 DFQATT and CDR2 SNEGSKA (reference sequence). This CDR3 is 14 amino acids long. The ends lost 3 bases at V and 7 bases at J; junction bases unmatched: 4. The CDR3 region has the DNA TGCAGTGCTAGTCGCGGGACTAGCGGGAATGAGCAGTTCTTC. It is translated as CSASRGTSGNEQFF.

This clonotype was recorded many times. The chain couples TRBV2 to TRBJ1-2, with D tentatively TRBD1 (6 bases). Trimming stripped 6 bases from V and 1 base from J, with 9 bases between. This CDR3 is 13 amino acids long. Germline CDR1 SNHLY, CDR2 FYNNEI. The CDR3 DNA reads as TGTGCCAGCAGGGACAGCGTTAACTATGGCTACACCTTC. Residues: CASRDSVNYGYTF.

This sequence joins TRBV7-9 and TRBJ2-2; 7 bases agree with TRBD2. CDR3 size: 16 residues. Germline trimming cut 6 bases from V and 0 bases from J; bases unmatched to any gene: 7. Germline lookup yields CDR1 SEHNR and CDR2 FQNEAQ (reference sequence). CDR3 in DNA: TGTGCCAGCAGTTATCAAGCGGGATCGAACACCGGGGAGCTGTTTTTT. It specifies CASSYQAGSNTGELFF.

This clonotype was found many times. The CDR3, as DNA: TGTGCCAGCACCCCCGGGCCAAACCTCTACAATGAGCAGTTCTTC. Protein: CASTPGPNLYNEQFF. The chain combines TRBV6-2 or TRBV6-3 with TRBJ2-1; no clear D. CDR1 and CDR2 from the germline V gene are MNHEY and SVGEGT. The CDR3 spans 15 residues. V lost 7 bases, J lost 3 bases, and 16 bases lay in between.

The chain combines TRBV7-9 with TRBJ2-7, with 7 bases that match TRBD1. The CDR3 consists of 16 residues. Losses at the gene ends were 5 bases for V and 2 bases for J; bases not matched to a gene: 12. CDR1 SEHNR and CDR2 FQNEAQ come from the germline V gene (reference sequence). The CDR3 DNA reads as TGTGCCAGCAGCCGAGCGTTCCAGGGGGTAGCCTACGAGCAGTACTTC. This gives the protein CASSRAFQGVAYEQYF.

CDR3 nucleotides: TGTGCCAGCAGCTTAAGGGGGGAAGGGTGGATGGGTGAAGCTTTCTTT. Its protein is CASSLRGEGWMGEAFF. The chain couples TRBV7-9 to TRBJ1-1, with D tentatively TRBD1 (6 bases). The V end lost 2 bases, the J end lost 7 bases, and 20 bases lay between the germline ends. Germline V CDR1 and CDR2: SEHNR, FQNEAQ (reference sequence). This CDR3 spans 16 amino acids.

The V call is TRBV11-3, the J call TRBJ1-1; 8 bases are shared with TRBD1. The trim removed 5 bases at V and 12 bases at J, leaving 11 bases unmatched. Germline values: CDR1 SGHNT, CDR2 YENEEA. The CDR3 runs 13 residues. CDR3 sequence: CASSPNDRGIPFF. CDR3 nucleotide sequence: TGTGCCAGCAGCCCCAATGACAGGGGTATTCCTTTCTTT.

Ten or more counts support this clonotype. The gene calls are TRBV3-1 and TRBJ2-5; 11 bases agree with TRBD2. The CDR3 has 17 amino acids. V was pared by 4 bases and J by 1 base, with 8 bases of the junction left unmatched. Per germline, CDR1 LGHDT and CDR2 YNNKEL (reference sequence). In DNA, the CDR3 is TGTGCCAGCAGCCTCTTGACTAGCGGGATTGCCCAAGAGACCCAGTACTTC. This codes for CASSLLTSGIAQETQYF.

Turning to this clonotype: This could be a read error, since a much larger clone is one nucleotide away. The chain uses TRBV5-1 and TRBJ2-3; TRBD1 is a possible D gene (6 bases). Germline values: CDR1 SGHRS, CDR2 YFSETQ. Trimming left V 7 bases short and J 0 bases short, with 15 bases between. The CDR3 sequence is 15 residues long. The CDR3 reads CASGSQGQSTDTQYF. In DNA form, the CDR3 reads TGCGCCAGCGGCTCCCAGGGGCAAAGCACAGATACGCAGTATTTT.

This clonotype was detected ten times or more. This chain uses TRBV18 with TRBJ1-1; D not resolved. The CDR3 extends over 15 amino acids. The V gene lost 0 bases and the J gene lost 0 bases, with 8 bases spanning the gap. Germline CDR1 is KGHSH and CDR2 is LQKENI. The CDR3 coding sequence is TGTGCCAGCTCACCACCAGGACTTATGAACACTGAAGCTTTCTTT. It specifies CASSPPGLMNTEAFF. The variable domain in full, completed from reference TRBV18 and TRBJ1-1, reads NAGVMQNPRHLVRRRGQEARLRCSPMKGHSHVYWYRQLPEEGLKFMVYLQKENIIDESGMPKERFSAEFPKEGPSILRIQQVVRGDSAAYFCASSPPGLMNTEAFFGQGTRLTVV.

This clonotype was seen many times. The CDR3 DNA reads as TGTGCCAGCAGCTTAGTGATTAGCGGGAGATTCTACGAGCAGTACTTC. This encodes CASSLVISGRFYEQYF. The chain combines TRBV7-8 with TRBJ2-7; TRBD2 matches 9 bases. This CDR3 region has 16 residues. CDR1 is SGHVS, CDR2 FQNEAQ, per germline. The V segment lost 1 base and the J segment 3 bases; nucleotides outside the gene matches: 7. Looking up the rest from reference TRBV7-8 and TRBJ2-7 gives the full variable domain: GAGVSQSPRYKVAKRGQDVALRCDPISGHVSLFWYQQALGQGPEFLTYFQNEAQLDKSGLPSDRFFAERPEGSVSTLKIQRTQQEDSAVYLCASSLVISGRFYEQYFGPGTRLTVT.